This T cell receptor beta chain was observed in a study of T-cell memory formation after mild COVID-19. TCRdb reanalysed the 5' RACE reads using MiXCR and keeps one entry per CDR3 protein. Among around 400,000 distinct CDR3 sequences listed, 20% to 25% were seen once. With 7 bases clipped from V and 4 bases from J, the junction kept 9 bases outside the gene matches. This CDR3 is built from 18 residues. This TCR derives from an adult woman who had mild COVID-19 (a few samples of this study predate the infection). Cell type and time point are not known. Material for sequencing was PBMCs or a T cell subset sorted from them (not recorded which). The chain combines TRBV12-3 or TRBV12-4 with TRBJ2-2; 16 bases are a match to TRBD2. This CDR3 reads CASTPGLAGGISTGELFF. In DNA form, the CDR3 reads TGTGCCAGCACCCCGGGACTAGCGGGGGGGATTAGCACCGGGGAGCTGTTTTTT.